One and the same sample provided the 19 T cell receptor beta chains below, sequenced in a study of T cell responses to AZD1222 COVID-19 vaccine. This table comes from immunoSEQ multiplex PCR, and its TCRdb copy is limited to in-frame clones, with some not included. This sample has roughly 100,000 clones, with roughly 92% found just once. Here the sequenced sample was peripheral blood, taken 28 days after the second AZD1222 dose. The source of these receptors is an adult who received the AZD1222 COVID-19 vaccine.

This clone was recorded only once. The chain links TRBV30 to TRBJ2-1; TRBD1 agrees at 10 bases. The CDR3 runs to 15 residues. Trimming cost V 5 bases and J 8 bases; bases outside gene matches: 12. Germline lookup yields CDR1 GTSNPN and CDR2 SVGIG (reference sequence). The CDR3 loop reads CAWAKWGQGSHEQFF. In DNA form, the CDR3 reads TGTGCCTGGGCCAAATGGGGACAGGGGTCCCATGAGCAGTTCTTC.

The chain links TRBV7-3 to TRBJ2-3, with 7 bases matching TRBD2. The CDR3 is made up of 16 amino acids. Germline-derived CDR1 and CDR2 are SGHTA and FQGTGA. The V and J ends lost 5 bases and 5 bases, in that order; junction bases with no gene match: 13. The DNA of the CDR3 is TGTGCCAGCAGCCCCATTGGTGCGGGAGCGGTAGATACGCAGTATTTT. Translation gives CASSPIGAGAVDTQYF.

The chain employs TRBV6-5 and TRBJ1-5; TRBD1 is a possible D gene (6 bases). The CDR3 totals 15 residues. Germline assignment: CDR1 MNHEY and CDR2 SVGAGI. V lost 6 bases and J 3 bases, leaving 15 bases between the germline ends. CDR3 DNA sequence: TGTGCCAGCAGCATACAGGGAATGGACAATCAGCCCCAGCATTTT. Translated, it gives CASSIQGMDNQPQHF.

In the case of this clone: The junction and the germline gene differ at one end; a read error may be behind it. This chain uses TRBV7-7 with TRBJ2-6, with 9 bases fitting TRBD1. The CDR3 is made up of 19 amino acids. The V gene's germline CDR1 is SSHAT and CDR2 FNYEAQ (reference sequence). The CDR3 reads CASSPFSGTGTSGANVLTF. CDR3 DNA sequence: TGTGCTAGCAGCCCATTTTCCGGGACAGGGACGTCTGGGGCCAACGTCCTGACTTTC.

The chain couples TRBV28 to TRBJ2-7, with TRBD2 identical over 10 bases. Germline lookup yields CDR1 MDHEN and CDR2 SYDVKM. The CDR3 consists of 14 residues. Unmatched junction bases numbered 1, after V lost 5 bases and J lost 0 bases. The CDR3 DNA reads TGTGCCAGCAGTACTAGCGGGGCCTCCTACGAGCAGTACTTC. This gives the protein CASSTSGASYEQYF.

The chain links TRBV19 to TRBJ1-5; possible D gene TRBD1, 6 bases. V shed 2 bases and J shed 1 base, with 9 bases lying between them. CDR3 length: 15 amino acids. Germline CDR1 is LNHDA and CDR2 is SQIVND (reference sequence). The CDR3 spells CASSIQGQSNQPQHF. The CDR3 DNA reads TGTGCCAGTAGTATACAGGGGCAAAGCAATCAGCCCCAGCATTTT.

The gene calls are TRBV5-1 and TRBJ2-7; 7 bases fit TRBD2. Trimming removed 0 bases from V and 1 base from J; junction bases left unmatched: 10. Germline loops: CDR1 SGHRS, CDR2 YFSETQ. This CDR3 is built from 17 residues. The CDR3 region is CASSLASGSGRSYEQYF. CDR3 DNA sequence: TGCGCCAGCAGCTTGGCATCGGGTAGCGGGCGTTCCTACGAGCAGTACTTC.

The count of this clone is one. J is TRBJ2-1 and V is TRBV7-2, with D perhaps given as TRBD1 or TRBD2 (5 bases each). The CDR3 runs to 14 residues. V was cut by 4 bases and J by 9 bases, with 16 bases left in between. Germline lookup yields CDR1 SGHTA and CDR2 FQGNSA. CDR3 in amino acids: CASSSMGVGGEQFF. DNA of the CDR3: TGTGCCAGCAGCTCAATGGGGGTCGGTGGTGAGCAGTTCTTC.

This clone was seen a single time. V is TRBV7-9 and J is TRBJ1-3; no firm D call. The germline V gene has CDR1 SEHNR and CDR2 FQNEAQ (reference sequence). This CDR3 has 13 residues. Trimming stripped 10 bases from V and 0 bases from J, with 10 bases between. The CDR3 sequence is CATGPNSGNTIYF. The CDR3 coding sequence is TGTGCCACGGGTCCTAACTCTGGAAACACCATATATTTT.

The CDR3 is CASSITPTATNEKLFF. The CDR3 DNA reads as TGTGCCAGTAGTATAACCCCGACAGCAACTAATGAAAAACTGTTTTTT. V usage is TRBV19 and J usage is TRBJ1-4; a weak D match, TRBD1 (5 bases). This CDR3 spans 16 amino acids. The germline CDR1 and CDR2 sequences are LNHDA and SQIVND (reference sequence). V lost 2 bases, J lost 0 bases, and 10 bases lay in between.

The CDR3 is CSATRGETQYF. The CDR3 DNA follows: TGCAGTGCTACCCGAGGAGAGACCCAGTACTTC. This chain uses TRBV20-1 with TRBJ2-5, with D unresolved. V dropped 4 bases and J dropped 4 bases, with 7 bases sitting between them. This CDR3 contains 11 residues. CDR1 and CDR2 (germline): DFQATT, SNEGSKA (reference sequence).

The V gene is TRBV15, the J gene TRBJ1-5, with D tentatively TRBD1 (5 bases). CDR1 and CDR2 (germline): LNHNV, YYDKDF (reference sequence). The CDR3 is made up of 16 amino acids. V lost 0 bases to trimming and J lost 3 bases, with 12 bases between them. The CDR3 reads CATSRDNGRVNQPQHF. In nucleotides, the CDR3 is TGTGCCACCAGCAGAGATAATGGCAGGGTCAATCAGCCCCAGCATTTT.

The chain is built from TRBV28 and TRBJ1-5; no definite D call. The CDR3 spans 14 residues. V gave up 5 bases and J gave up 2 bases, with 10 bases separating them. Germline V lookup: CDR1 MDHEN, CDR2 SYDVKM. The CDR3 here is CASSSWVGNQPQHF. CDR3 in DNA: TGTGCCAGCAGTAGCTGGGTTGGCAATCAGCCCCAGCATTTT. Full variable domain (remainder filled in from reference TRBV28 and TRBJ1-5): DVKVTQSSRYLVKRTGEKVFLECVQDMDHENMFWYRQDPGLGLRLIYFSYDVKMKEKGDIPEGYSVSREKKERFSLILESASTNQTSMYLCASSSWVGNQPQHFGDGTRLSIL.

This clone has just one count. CDR3 nucleotide sequence: TGTGCCAGCAGTCGCGGACTAGCGGGAGTCGGGGGGGCCCAGTACTTC. This encodes CASSRGLAGVGGAQYF. The chain links TRBV6-2 or TRBV6-3 to TRBJ2-5; 13 nucleotides line up with TRBD2. Germline V lookup: CDR1 MNHEY, CDR2 SVGEGT. The length of the CDR3 is 16 residues. With V trimmed by 5 bases and J by 9 bases, 12 bases remained unmatched.

The rearrangement links TRBV12-3 or TRBV12-4 to TRBJ2-7, with D perhaps matching TRBD2 (5 bases). V lost 3 bases and J 3 bases, leaving 9 bases between the germline ends. The CDR3 sequence is 13 residues long. This CDR3 reads CASSLSSSYEQYF. DNA for the CDR3: TGTGCCAGCAGTTTGTCTAGCAGCTACGAGCAGTACTTC.

This clone was observed once. The genes are TRBV10-2 and TRBJ2-7; D is uncertain. CDR1 and CDR2 (germline): WSHSY, SAAADI. The CDR3 spans 11 residues. Trimming pared 3 bases from V and 5 bases from J, leaving 5 bases between. The chain's CDR3 is CASSELHEQYF. DNA for the CDR3: TGCGCCAGCAGTGAATTGCACGAGCAGTACTTC.

The gene calls are TRBV19 and TRBJ1-2; no reliable D call. The ends were cut back, 3 bases at V and 4 bases at J, with 12 bases in the middle. Looked up from germline, CDR1 is LNHDA and CDR2 is SQIVND (reference sequence). This CDR3 has 14 amino acids. The CDR3 DNA reads as TGTGCCAGTAGTATCACAAGGAAAGGCTATGGCTACACCTTC. Amino acid sequence: CASSITRKGYGYTF.

This chain connects TRBV28 to TRBJ1-2; D is unresolved. Trimming cost V 1 base and J 8 bases, with 14 bases left between them. The CDR3 length is 14 residues. CDR1 and CDR2 (germline): MDHEN, SYDVKM. The CDR3 DNA follows: TGTGCCAGCAGTTTATTTAGGGCAGCCGGCGGCTACACCTTC. It yields the protein CASSLFRAAGGYTF.

The V call is TRBV28, the J call TRBJ2-7; 8 nucleotides align to TRBD2. This CDR3 spans 14 amino acids. After removal of 5 bases from V and 4 bases from J, the junction contained 7 bases not matched to a gene. Looked up from germline, CDR1 is MDHEN and CDR2 is SYDVKM. DNA of the CDR3: TGTGCCAGCAGTGGTAGCGGGACCCAGTACGAGCAGTACTTC. Translated, it gives CASSGSGTQYEQYF.